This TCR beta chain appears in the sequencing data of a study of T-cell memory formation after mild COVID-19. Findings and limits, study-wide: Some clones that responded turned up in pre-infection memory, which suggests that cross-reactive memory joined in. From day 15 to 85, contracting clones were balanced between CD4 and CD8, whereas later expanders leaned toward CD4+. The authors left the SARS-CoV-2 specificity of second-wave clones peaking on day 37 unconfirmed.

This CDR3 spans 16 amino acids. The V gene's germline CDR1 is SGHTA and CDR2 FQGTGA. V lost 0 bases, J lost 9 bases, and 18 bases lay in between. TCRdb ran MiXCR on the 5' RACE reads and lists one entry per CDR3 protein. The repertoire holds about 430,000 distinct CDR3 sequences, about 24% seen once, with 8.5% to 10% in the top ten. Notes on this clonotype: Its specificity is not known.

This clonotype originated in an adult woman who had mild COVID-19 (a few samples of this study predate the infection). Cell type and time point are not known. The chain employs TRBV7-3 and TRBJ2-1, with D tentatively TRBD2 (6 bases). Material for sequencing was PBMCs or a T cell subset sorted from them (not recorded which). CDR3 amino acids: CASSLTPPPLAPEQFF. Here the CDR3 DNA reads TGTGCCAGCAGCTTAACTCCCCCCCCTCTAGCGCCTGAGCAGTTCTTC.